Shown below are 25 T cell receptor beta chains from a single sample sequenced in a study of T cell changes during pregnancy in multiple sclerosis. Some clones are missing from TCRdb's copy, which holds only in-frame ones; the method was immunoSEQ multiplex PCR. The sample includes some 80,000 clones, 90% to 95% of them seen just once. The input for sequencing was peripheral blood, taken in the first trimester of pregnancy. These receptors were taken from a female donor with multiple sclerosis, enrolled in a pregnancy study.

The rearrangement joins TRBV7-2 to TRBJ1-1; D possibly corresponds to TRBD1 (5 bases). The CDR3 runs 15 residues. The V gene lost 1 base and the J gene lost 1 base, with 10 bases spanning the gap. CDR1 and CDR2 from the germline V gene are SGHTA and FQGNSA. The DNA of the CDR3 is TGTGCCAGCAGCTTAGGTGGGGGAGGGAACACTGAAGCTTTCTTT. It is translated as CASSLGGGGNTEAFF.

This chain joins TRBV28 and TRBJ1-6; tentatively, D is TRBD1 (6 bases). Germline values: CDR1 MDHEN, CDR2 SYDVKM. Between the trimmed V and J ends, which lost 7 bases and 6 bases, there was a span of 16 bases. The CDR3 length is 15 residues. CDR3 protein: CASTNMDSFNSPLHF. The CDR3 DNA follows: TGTGCCAGCACCAACATGGACAGCTTTAATTCACCCCTCCACTTT. The entire variable domain, with the rest obtained from reference TRBV28 and TRBJ1-6, is as follows: DVKVTQSSRYLVKRTGEKVFLECVQDMDHENMFWYRQDPGLGLRLIYFSYDVKMKEKGDIPEGYSVSREKKERFSLILESASTNQTSMYLCASTNMDSFNSPLHFGNGTRLTVT.

This clone appeared once. The gene calls are TRBV28 and TRBJ2-5; TRBD2 agrees at 9 bases. Trimming at V came to 6 bases and at J to 5 bases, leaving 13 bases not matched to a gene. Germline V gives CDR1 MDHEN, CDR2 SYDVKM. The length of the CDR3 is 16 residues. CDR3 sequence reads: CASSRGGAGGAETQYF. The CDR3 DNA reads TGTGCCAGCAGCCGGGGAGGGGCGGGAGGGGCCGAGACCCAGTACTTC.

The chain combines TRBV10-3 with TRBJ2-3; 9 positions match TRBD2. Per the germline V gene, CDR1 is ENHRY and CDR2 is SYGVKD. With 8 bases clipped from V and 6 bases from J, the junction kept 9 bases outside the gene matches. This CDR3 spans 14 amino acids. CDR3 amino acids: CAISERGASDTQYF. The CDR3, as DNA: TGTGCCATCTCGGAGCGGGGGGCGTCGGATACGCAGTATTTT.

V usage is TRBV11-2 and J usage is TRBJ1-1, with 8 bases that match TRBD1. The germline gives CDR1 SGHAT, CDR2 FQNNGV. CDR3 length: 13 residues. V dropped 5 bases and J dropped 4; count of bases not matched to a gene: 3. CDR3 protein: CASSSQGATEAFF. DNA for the CDR3: TGTGCCAGCAGCAGCCAGGGGGCCACTGAAGCTTTCTTT.

This clone was observed once. This chain joins TRBV6-1 and TRBJ2-3; 12 bases are a match to TRBD2. The germline V gene has CDR1 MNHNS and CDR2 SASEGT. This CDR3 spans 18 amino acids. The V gene end was trimmed by 2 bases and the J gene end by 5 bases; junction bases not matched to a gene: 11. The CDR3 coding sequence is TGTGCCAGCAGTGAAATGGCTAGCGGGAGGGCCTACGGAGATACGCAGTATTTT. Amino acid sequence: CASSEMASGRAYGDTQYF.

V is TRBV19 and J is TRBJ1-3; D gene unclear. The CDR3 is 17 amino acids. CDR1 LNHDA and CDR2 SQIVND come from the germline V gene (reference sequence). V was trimmed by 4 bases and J by 4 bases, leaving 20 bases between them. Here the CDR3 DNA reads TGTGCCAGTAGTAACGATCAGCGCAGAGCCTCCGGAAACACCATATATTTT. Its protein is CASSNDQRRASGNTIYF.

The chain uses TRBV2 and TRBJ1-2, with D maybe TRBD1 (5 bases). The CDR3 sequence is 16 residues long. Trimming cost V 5 bases and J 0 bases, with 16 bases left between them. Germline values: CDR1 SNHLY, CDR2 FYNNEI. Here the CDR3 reads CASSPPDTIANYGYTF. CDR3 DNA sequence: TGTGCCAGCAGTCCCCCGGACACTATAGCTAACTATGGCTACACCTTC.

This clone has a single count. The rearrangement links TRBV6-5 to TRBJ2-1; 10 positions agree with TRBD2. The CDR3 is made up of 16 amino acids. J was trimmed by 5 bases and V by 2 bases; bases with no gene match: 6. Germline V CDR1 and CDR2: MNHEY, SVGAGI. The CDR3 reads CASSYGLAVMNNEQFF. The CDR3 bases are TGTGCCAGCAGTTACGGACTAGCGGTTATGAACAATGAGCAGTTCTTC.

This clone appeared once. The chain combines TRBV19 with TRBJ2-1; 11 bases fit TRBD2. V lost 0 bases to trimming and J lost 9 bases; unmatched junction nucleotides: 7. The CDR3 is made up of 16 amino acids. In germline, CDR1 is LNHDA, CDR2 SQIVND (reference sequence). The CDR3 is CASSIDLAGGTGEQFF. The CDR3 coding sequence is TGTGCCAGTAGTATAGATTTAGCGGGAGGGACTGGTGAGCAGTTCTTC.

The genes are TRBV5-1 and TRBJ2-1, with TRBD2 matching 8 bases. V lost 4 bases and J lost 7; bases outside the gene matches: 7. Germline V gene data show CDR1 as SGHRS and CDR2 as YFSETQ. The CDR3 extends over 14 amino acids. CDR3 amino acids: CASSRGLGGNEQFF. CDR3 coding DNA: TGCGCCAGCAGCAGGGGACTAGGGGGTAATGAGCAGTTCTTC. Full variable domain (outside the CDR3, taken from reference TRBV5-1 and TRBJ2-1): KAGVTQTPRYLIKTRGQQVTLSCSPISGHRSVSWYQQTPGQGLQFLFEYFSETQRNKGNFPGRFSGRQFSNSRSEMNVSTLELGDSALYLCASSRGLGGNEQFFGPGTRLTVL.

This clone was seen a few times. This chain links TRBV6-1 with TRBJ1-1; D gene unclear. Trimming cost V 1 base and J 6 bases, with 9 bases left between them. Germline CDR1 and CDR2: MNHNS and SASEGT. This CDR3 contains 13 residues. CDR3: CASSEGWAPEAFF. The CDR3 region has the DNA TGTGCCAGCAGTGAAGGTTGGGCACCTGAAGCTTTCTTT.

The sample holds one count of this clone. The V gene is TRBV6-1, the J gene TRBJ2-3, with 8 bases fitting TRBD2. V gave up 5 bases and J gave up 6 bases; unmatched junction bases: 10. From germline, CDR1 is MNHNS and CDR2 SASEGT. There are 15 residues in the CDR3. CDR3 sequence reads: CASSRDSGTADTQYF. In DNA, the CDR3 is TGTGCCAGCAGTAGGGATAGCGGGACGGCGGATACGCAGTATTTT.

The rearrangement links TRBV9 to TRBJ2-7; 8 bases are shared with TRBD2. Unmatched junction bases numbered 6, after V lost 0 bases and J lost 4 bases. Looked up from germline, CDR1 is SGDLS and CDR2 is YYNGEE. The CDR3 totals 15 residues. The CDR3 region has the DNA TGTGCCAGCAGCGTAGACGGCGGCGGGGGGTACGAGCAGTACTTC. Protein: CASSVDGGGGYEQYF.

This clone has just one count. The V gene is TRBV29-1, the J gene TRBJ1-6, with D unresolved. The ends were cut back, 4 bases at V and 5 bases at J, with 12 bases in the middle. This CDR3 contains 14 residues. Germline V gene sequence: CDR1 SQVTM, CDR2 ANQGSEA. DNA of the CDR3: TGCAGCGTTGCGGCAGGCCCCAATAATTCACCCCTCCACTTT. Protein: CSVAAGPNNSPLHF.

The gene calls are TRBV30 and TRBJ1-1; no clear D. The germline V gene has CDR1 GTSNPN and CDR2 SVGIG (reference sequence). V was clipped by 3 bases and J by 1 base, with 9 bases between them. The CDR3 spans 13 residues. The CDR3, as DNA: TGTGCCTGGAGCACGACACAGAACACTGAAGCTTTCTTT. Translated: CAWSTTQNTEAFF.

This clone has a handful of counts. The J gene is TRBJ1-6, the V gene TRBV9, with 10 bases aligning to TRBD1. V shed 4 bases and J 5 bases; nucleotides not matched to a gene: 9. The CDR3 length is 17 residues. CDR1 SGDLS and CDR2 YYNGEE come from the germline V gene. The CDR3 is CASSYERDRGHNSPLHF. The DNA for the CDR3 is TGTGCCAGCAGCTATGAACGGGACAGGGGTCATAATTCACCCCTCCACTTT. Full variable domain (missing parts from reference TRBV9 and TRBJ1-6): DSGVTQTPKHLITATGQRVTLRCSPRSGDLSVYWYQQSLDQGLQFLIQYYNGEERAKGNILERFSAQQFPDLHSELNLSSLELGDSALYFCASSYERDRGHNSPLHFGNGTRLTVT.

The V gene is TRBV7-9, the J gene TRBJ2-7; 7 bases match TRBD2. The CDR3 runs to 15 residues. Germline lookup yields CDR1 SEHNR and CDR2 FQNEAQ (reference sequence). The trim removed 0 bases at V and 5 bases at J, leaving 7 bases unmatched. The CDR3: CASSLAGGPLDEQYF. The CDR3 nucleotides are TGTGCCAGCAGCTTAGCGGGAGGGCCGTTGGACGAGCAGTACTTC. Full variable domain (remainder filled in from reference TRBV7-9 and TRBJ2-7): DTGVSQNPRHKITKRGQNVTFRCDPISEHNRLYWYRQTLGQGPEFLTYFQNEAQLEKSRLLSDRFSAERPKGSFSTLEIQRTEQGDSAMYLCASSLAGGPLDEQYFGPGTRLTVT.

The gene calls are TRBV16 and TRBJ2-3, with TRBD1 matching over 10 bases. CDR1 KGHSY and CDR2 FQNENV come from the germline V gene. The V and J ends lost 1 base and 3 bases, in that order; junction bases with no gene match: 4. The CDR3 has 16 amino acids. CDR3 sequence (DNA): TGTGCCAGCAGCCAATTTGGGACAGGGGTAACAGATACGCAGTATTTT. Its translation: CASSQFGTGVTDTQYF.

The chain uses TRBV5-1 and TRBJ1-2, with 9 positions matching TRBD1. Trimming at V came to 0 bases and at J to 3 bases, leaving 12 bases not matched to a gene. The CDR3 is 18 residues long. The germline V gene encodes CDR1 SGHRS and CDR2 YFSETQ. DNA for the CDR3: TGCGCCAGCAGCTTGGACCCCCGACAGGGGGGAGTACACTATGGCTACACCTTC. This encodes CASSLDPRQGGVHYGYTF.

A few counts support this clone. The chain employs TRBV11-2 and TRBJ2-7; 8 bases map to TRBD1. The germline V gene has CDR1 SGHAT and CDR2 FQNNGV. CDR3 size: 15 residues. With 2 bases clipped from V and 2 bases from J, the junction kept 5 bases outside the gene matches. CDR3 nucleotide sequence: TGTGCCAGCAGCTTAAGACAGGGGTTCACCTACGAGCAGTACTTC. Protein sequence: CASSLRQGFTYEQYF.

The chain recombines TRBV10-3 with TRBJ2-2, with TRBD2 as a possible D gene (5 bases). The CDR3 extends over 17 amino acids. Germline V lookup: CDR1 ENHRY, CDR2 SYGVKD. Deletions cut 2 bases from V and 1 base from J, with 14 bases between. The CDR3 spells CAISEPIGVGNTGELFF. In DNA form, the CDR3 reads TGTGCCATCAGTGAGCCGATCGGGGTTGGGAACACCGGGGAGCTGTTTTTT.

V and J are TRBV29-1 and TRBJ2-3; D is undetermined. Trimming cost V 4 bases and J 2 bases, with 10 bases left between them. There are 13 residues in the CDR3. The V gene's germline CDR1 is SQVTM and CDR2 ANQGSEA. CDR3 sequence: CSVGARFTDTQYF. The DNA of the CDR3 is TGCAGCGTTGGGGCCCGGTTCACAGATACGCAGTATTTT.

The chain combines TRBV18 with TRBJ2-2; TRBD1 matches 9 bases. Germline-derived CDR1 and CDR2 are KGHSH and LQKENI. V dropped 8 bases and J dropped 4; count of bases not matched to a gene: 5. CDR3 length: 14 amino acids. The CDR3 sequence: CASQSDRGTGELFF. The CDR3 DNA sequence: TGTGCCAGCCAATCGGACAGGGGCACCGGGGAGCTGTTTTTT.

V usage is TRBV27 and J usage is TRBJ2-3; 10 bases line up with TRBD1. CDR1 and CDR2 (germline): MNHEY, SMNVEV (reference sequence). V gave up 4 bases and J gave up 5 bases; unmatched junction bases: 15. This CDR3 comprises 18 residues. CDR3 loop: CASSYLNSDRGRGDTQYF. The CDR3 nucleotides are TGTGCCAGCAGTTACCTCAACTCTGACAGGGGGCGGGGAGATACGCAGTATTTT.